The clone carrying this T cell receptor beta chain was observed once. From germline, CDR1 is LGHNA and CDR2 YNFKEQ. CDR3 size: 16 residues. V lost 0 bases, J lost 0 bases, and 9 bases lay in between. Second doses that came at about 4 or about 12 weeks were put together. This sample stems from a study of T cell responses to AZD1222 COVID-19 vaccine. The table came from immunoSEQ multiplex PCR; TCRdb's copy has only in-frame clones and leaves some out. This table holds tens of thousands of clones, roughly 88% found once. This clonotype was obtained from an adult who received the AZD1222 COVID-19 vaccine. V gene TRBV4-2 combines with J gene TRBJ1-3; D ambiguous. This specimen was peripheral blood, taken 28 days after the second AZD1222 dose. The CDR3 sequence: CASSQEDGTSGNTIYF. CDR3 in DNA: TGTGCCAGCAGCCAAGAAGATGGAACCTCTGGAAACACCATATATTTT.